The 32 T cell receptor beta chains listed next were all sequenced from one sample in a study of T cell responses to AZD1222 COVID-19 vaccine. Some clones are missing from TCRdb's copy, which holds only in-frame ones; the method was immunoSEQ multiplex PCR. The sample lists tens of thousands of clones, roughly 89% occurring once. Sequencing was performed on peripheral blood, taken on day 0 of MenACWY control vaccination. Receptors were obtained from an adult in good health.

The rearrangement joins TRBV28 to TRBJ1-2, with TRBD1 as a possible D gene (5 bases). V dropped 2 bases and J dropped 7 bases, with 20 bases sitting between them. Germline loops: CDR1 MDHEN, CDR2 SYDVKM. This CDR3 is 16 amino acids long. CDR3 protein: CASSLLDSGTMRGYTF. CDR3 sequence (DNA): TGTGCCAGCAGTTTACTCGACTCTGGGACTATGCGTGGCTACACCTTC.

The chain has TRBV3-1 (or the pseudogene TRBV3-2) and TRBJ1-5; D unclear. The CDR3 length is 15 residues. Trimming removed 0 bases at V and 5 bases at J, with 11 bases between. The germline gives CDR1 LGHDT, CDR2 YNNKEL (reference sequence). The DNA of the CDR3 is TGTGCCAGCAGCCAAGATTCGGGTCGAGATCAGCCCCAGCATTTT. Protein product: CASSQDSGRDQPQHF.

This clone was seen just once. The V gene is TRBV7-2, the J gene TRBJ2-7; D could derive from TRBD1 or TRBD2 (6 bases each). The CDR3 has 15 amino acids. V lost 2 bases to trimming and J lost 2 bases, with 13 bases between them. Germline-derived CDR1 and CDR2 are SGHTA and FQGNSA. The CDR3 sequence is CASSLSGADTYEQYF. The CDR3 DNA reads as TGTGCCAGCAGCTTATCGGGGGCTGATACCTACGAGCAGTACTTC.

The V gene is TRBV19, the J gene TRBJ2-3, with D uncertain. Germline assignment: CDR1 LNHDA and CDR2 SQIVND (reference sequence). The ends were cut back, 7 bases at V and 4 bases at J, with 21 bases in the middle. The CDR3 totals 16 residues. The DNA for the CDR3 is TGTGCCAGTACTCACCAGGCCCACTTACCCTCAGATACGCAGTATTTT. Translated: CASTHQAHLPSDTQYF.

This clone was recorded a few times. This rearrangement joins TRBV6-5 to TRBJ1-1; possibly TRBD1 for D (5 bases). The CDR3 sequence is 13 residues long. Trimming took off 2 bases at V and 5 bases at J, with 9 bases between the two ends. Germline lookup yields CDR1 MNHEY and CDR2 SVGAGI. This chain's CDR3 is CASSYLGDTEAFF. For the CDR3, the DNA is TGTGCCAGCAGTTACCTAGGGGATACTGAAGCTTTCTTT.

Worth noting for this clone: At one boundary the junction diverges from the germline segment, which might be a read error. In nucleotides, the CDR3 is TGTGCTAGTGGTTCGGGCCGCGCAGCCTCCTTC. It translates to CASGSGRAASF. The chain is built from TRBV12-5 and TRBJ1-2; D uncertain. The germline V gene has CDR1 LGHNT and CDR2 FRNRAP. The CDR3 is 11 residues long.

The V gene is TRBV19, the J gene TRBJ1-2, with unresolved D. The CDR3 is made up of 12 amino acids. Germline values: CDR1 LNHDA, CDR2 SQIVND (reference sequence). V lost 9 bases to trimming and J lost 5 bases, with 13 bases between them. CDR3 sequence reads: CASAPGLYGYTF. In nucleotides, the CDR3 is TGTGCCAGCGCACCGGGTCTTTATGGCTACACCTTC.

The rearrangement links TRBV5-1 to TRBJ1-1, with D possibly TRBD1 on 6 matching bases. This CDR3 spans 15 amino acids. The germline V gene has CDR1 SGHRS and CDR2 YFSETQ. Trimming cost V 2 bases and J 1 base, with 12 bases left between them. The CDR3 DNA follows: TGCGCCAGCAGCTTAGGACAGACCCCGAACACTGAAGCTTTCTTT. Residues: CASSLGQTPNTEAFF.

Details on this clone: The sample contains more than one DNA sequence encoding this CDR3. The rearrangement joins TRBV28 to TRBJ1-5; 9 bases are a match to TRBD1. Trimming cost V 4 bases and J 5 bases; bases outside gene matches: 3. The CDR3 is made up of 14 amino acids. Germline values: CDR1 MDHEN, CDR2 SYDVKM. The CDR3 loop reads CASSSGQGDQPQHF. The CDR3 DNA reads as TGTGCCAGCAGTTCGGGACAGGGCGATCAGCCCCAGCATTTT.

This clone was counted a few times. The chain is built from TRBV6-6 and TRBJ2-7, with D perhaps given as TRBD1 or TRBD2 (5 bases each). The CDR3 contains 13 residues. Looked up from germline, CDR1 is MNHNY and CDR2 is SVGAGI (reference sequence). V lost 5 bases and J 6 bases, leaving 14 bases between the germline ends. The CDR3 sequence is CASSTPGSSEQYF. CDR3 DNA: TGTGCCAGCAGTACGCCAGGGAGCAGCGAGCAGTACTTC.

The rearrangement uses TRBV29-1 and TRBJ1-1; 7 positions match TRBD1. Germline CDR1 reads SQVTM; CDR2 reads ANQGSEA. This CDR3 is built from 12 residues. Losses at the gene ends were 4 bases for V and 1 base for J; bases not matched to a gene: 0. The CDR3 is CSVGQGNTEAFF. The CDR3 DNA reads as TGCAGCGTTGGACAGGGGAACACTGAAGCTTTCTTT.

The chain employs TRBV5-1 and TRBJ2-3; D may be TRBD2 (5 bases). This CDR3 contains 15 residues. Germline V gene data show CDR1 as SGHRS and CDR2 as YFSETQ. The V end was cut by 0 bases, the J end by 6 bases, with 14 bases between. CDR3 loop: CASSLDGNSWDTQYF. The CDR3 DNA follows: TGCGCCAGCAGCTTGGACGGGAACAGTTGGGATACGCAGTATTTT.

The rearrangement links TRBV11-3 to TRBJ2-5, with D uncertain. The CDR3 totals 15 residues. V was trimmed by 0 bases and J by 4 bases, leaving 12 bases between them. Germline CDR1 SGHNT, CDR2 YENEEA. This CDR3 is CASSLDGSRGETQYF. For the CDR3, the DNA is TGTGCCAGCAGCTTAGATGGATCGCGAGGAGAGACCCAGTACTTC. The whole variable domain, remainder taken from reference TRBV11-3 and TRBJ2-5, is EAGVVQSPRYKIIEKKQPVAFWCNPISGHNTLYWYLQNLGQGPELLIRYENEEAVDDSQLPKDRFSAERLKGVDSTLKIQPAELGDSAVYLCASSLDGSRGETQYFGPGTRLLVL.

The rearrangement links TRBV4-2 to TRBJ1-6, with D possibly TRBD1 on 5 matching bases. Germline CDR1 reads LGHNA; CDR2 reads YNFKEQ. The CDR3 runs to 16 residues. Trimming took off 0 bases at V and 10 bases at J, with 16 bases between the two ends. This chain's CDR3 is CASSQDLGRAGSPLHF. CDR3 DNA: TGTGCCAGCAGCCAAGATCTGGGCAGGGCTGGGTCACCCCTCCACTTT.

The rearrangement joins TRBV7-2 to TRBJ2-3, with 9 nucleotides matching TRBD2. The junction had 7 bases not matched to a gene; V was cut back by 3 bases and J by 0 bases. The CDR3 sequence is 17 residues long. Germline CDR1 SGHTA, CDR2 FQGNSA. DNA of the CDR3: TGTGCCAGCAGCTTGACCCTAGCGGGGACTAGCACAGATACGCAGTATTTT. Residues: CASSLTLAGTSTDTQYF.

The V gene is TRBV18, the J gene TRBJ2-7; weak D call: TRBD2 (6 bases). Germline V gene lookup returns CDR1 KGHSH and CDR2 LQKENI. CDR3 size: 13 residues. Trimming pared 3 bases from V and 6 bases from J, leaving 12 bases between. CDR3 sequence (DNA): TGTGCCAGCTCACCCGCTAGCGACAGCGAGCAGTACTTC. The encoded protein is CASSPASDSEQYF.

The V call is TRBV29-1, the J call TRBJ1-1, with no clear D. The V and J ends lost 4 bases and 7 bases respectively, with 13 bases between them. Germline lookup yields CDR1 SQVTM and CDR2 ANQGSEA. The CDR3 length is 12 residues. The CDR3 protein is CSVGPRGNEAFF. The DNA of the CDR3 is TGCAGCGTTGGACCCCGGGGTAATGAAGCTTTCTTT.

The chain carries TRBV20-1 and TRBJ1-1; possibly TRBD1 for D (5 bases). The CDR3 is 13 residues long. Germline V lookup: CDR1 DFQATT, CDR2 SNEGSKA (reference sequence). Between the trimmed V and J ends, which lost 3 bases and 3 bases, there was a span of 11 bases. The CDR3 is CSASGGIDTEAFF. As DNA, the CDR3 is TGCAGTGCTAGTGGGGGGATCGACACTGAAGCTTTCTTT.

V and J are TRBV2 and TRBJ1-1; D is unresolved. This CDR3 comprises 15 residues. CDR1 SNHLY and CDR2 FYNNEI come from the germline V gene. Trimming pared 0 bases from V and 1 base from J, leaving 9 bases between. For the CDR3, the DNA is TGTGCCAGCAGTGAAGCTCCGACAAGGAACACTGAAGCTTTCTTT. This gives the protein CASSEAPTRNTEAFF.

The gene calls are TRBV11-2 and TRBJ2-5, with 8 positions matching TRBD2. The germline V gene encodes CDR1 SGHAT and CDR2 FQNNGV. This CDR3 is 15 amino acids long. With V trimmed by 5 bases and J by 1 base, 6 bases remained unmatched. DNA for the CDR3: TGTGCCAGCAGCCTAGGACTAGCAGCCCAAGAGACCCAGTACTTC. This sequence encodes CASSLGLAAQETQYF.

The chain couples TRBV7-9 to TRBJ1-1; possibly TRBD1 for D (6 bases). The CDR3 is 13 residues long. Per germline, CDR1 SEHNR and CDR2 FQNEAQ (reference sequence). Deletions cut 6 bases from V and 5 bases from J, with 13 bases between. CDR3 protein: CASRPQGRTEAFF. CDR3 coding DNA: TGTGCCAGCAGACCACAGGGAAGGACTGAAGCTTTCTTT.

This clone came up a few times. The rearrangement uses TRBV5-1 and TRBJ1-4; D is ambiguous. V gave up 1 base and J gave up 7 bases, with 17 bases separating them. Germline V gene data show CDR1 as SGHRS and CDR2 as YFSETQ. This CDR3 contains 16 residues. The CDR3 DNA reads TGCGCCAGCAGCTTGTTGGGTGGGCCAACCAGTGAAAAACTGTTTTTT. It translates to CASSLLGGPTSEKLFF.

This clone counts as large. The chain joins TRBV7-9 to TRBJ2-1; D uncertain. Trimming took 5 bases from V and 0 from J, leaving 14 bases between them. The CDR3 is 16 residues long. Germline CDR1 is SEHNR and CDR2 is FQNEAQ (reference sequence). The CDR3 DNA sequence: TGTGCCAGCAGCGGTTGGCTCCTAAGCTCCTACAATGAGCAGTTCTTC. It translates to CASSGWLLSSYNEQFF.

The J gene is TRBJ2-7, the V gene TRBV5-1; the match to TRBD1 covers 9 bases. V shed 4 bases, J shed 7 bases, and the junction held 9 bases outside the gene matches. Per germline, CDR1 SGHRS and CDR2 YFSETQ. The CDR3 extends over 14 amino acids. The CDR3 loop reads CASSNRDRVGEQYF. DNA for the CDR3: TGCGCCAGCAGCAACCGGGACAGGGTGGGTGAGCAGTACTTC. Drawing the rest from reference TRBV5-1 and TRBJ2-7, the complete variable domain is KAGVTQTPRYLIKTRGQQVTLSCSPISGHRSVSWYQQTPGQGLQFLFEYFSETQRNKGNFPGRFSGRQFSNSRSEMNVSTLELGDSALYLCASSNRDRVGEQYFGPGTRLTVT.

The chain has TRBV29-1 and TRBJ2-3; 12 positions agree with TRBD1. V trimming: 6 bases; J trimming: 4 bases; junction bases outside the gene matches: 11. Germline CDR1 SQVTM, CDR2 ANQGSEA. The CDR3 totals 16 residues. The CDR3, as DNA: TGCAGCGTCAGACCGGGACAGGGGGCGACGGCAGATACGCAGTATTTT. This encodes CSVRPGQGATADTQYF.

This clone was recorded once. The V call is TRBV19, the J call TRBJ2-6; D perhaps matches TRBD1 (6 bases). Between the trimmed V and J ends, which lost 5 bases and 0 bases, there was a span of 14 bases. The CDR3 extends over 17 amino acids. Germline V CDR1 and CDR2: LNHDA, SQIVND (reference sequence). The DNA of the CDR3 is TGTGCCAGTAGTGAATTACAGGGAAGCTCTGGGGCCAACGTCCTGACTTTC. Its protein product is CASSELQGSSGANVLTF.

In this sample, this clone turned up once. The chain employs TRBV28 and TRBJ1-5; D is undetermined. The V end was cut by 7 bases, the J end by 0 bases, with 19 bases between. CDR1 is MDHEN and CDR2 is SYDVKM in the germline V gene. The CDR3 length is 17 residues. CDR3 sequence reads: CASIPAGSALSNQPQHF. CDR3 sequence (DNA): TGTGCCAGCATCCCGGCCGGGTCCGCTCTTAGCAATCAGCCCCAGCATTTT.

This chain joins TRBV10-3 and TRBJ1-2, with 9 bases that match TRBD1. The CDR3 runs 15 residues. Germline CDR1 reads ENHRY; CDR2 reads SYGVKD. The J segment lost 5 bases and the V segment lost 3 bases, leaving 7 bases of the junction unmatched. The CDR3 region is CAISDPGTGTYGYTF. DNA for the CDR3: TGTGCCATCAGTGACCCCGGGACAGGGACTTATGGCTACACCTTC.

The rearrangement links TRBV18 to TRBJ2-7, with 12 positions matching TRBD1. The length of the CDR3 is 14 residues. Germline CDR1 is KGHSH and CDR2 is LQKENI. Germline trimming cut 4 bases from V and 4 bases from J; bases unmatched to any gene: 2. For the CDR3, the DNA is TGTGCCAGCTCACGGGACAGGGGGCAGTACGAGCAGTACTTC. Amino acid sequence: CASSRDRGQYEQYF.

J is TRBJ2-2 and V is TRBV28; D uncertain. V shed 1 base and J shed 5 bases, with 8 bases lying between them. CDR1 is MDHEN, CDR2 SYDVKM, per germline. The length of the CDR3 is 14 residues. The CDR3 DNA sequence: TGTGCCAGCAGTTTATTAAGGAGAACCGGGGAGCTGTTTTTT. This codes for CASSLLRRTGELFF.

The chain recombines TRBV15 with TRBJ1-1; the D gene is possibly TRBD1 (5 bases). Trimming left V 1 base short and J 4 bases short, with 16 bases between. This CDR3 has 16 residues. Per the germline V gene, CDR1 is LNHNV and CDR2 is YYDKDF (reference sequence). Here the CDR3 reads CATSRGQPSLGTEAFF. In DNA, the CDR3 is TGTGCCACCAGCAGAGGACAGCCAAGTCTGGGCACTGAAGCTTTCTTT.

A single count supports this clone. V gene TRBV13 combines with J gene TRBJ2-7; D perhaps matches TRBD1 (5 bases). This CDR3 is built from 15 residues. Germline V gene data show CDR1 as PRHDT and CDR2 as FYEKMQ (reference sequence). V was trimmed by 3 bases and J by 2 bases, leaving 14 bases between them. Written as DNA, the CDR3 is TGTGCCAGCAGCTTCAGGGAAGGTACGGCCTACGAGCAGTACTTC. Translating gives CASSFREGTAYEQYF. The full variable domain, its missing parts supplied by reference TRBV13 and TRBJ2-7, is AAGVIQSPRHLIKEKRETATLKCYPIPRHDTVYWYQQGPGQDPQFLISFYEKMQSDKGSIPDRFSAQQFSDYHSELNMSSLELGDSALYFCASSFREGTAYEQYFGPGTRLTVT.